The clone carrying this T cell receptor (beta chain) was detected only a few times. Full-length variable regions came from constant-region reverse primers plus semi-nested Nested Universal Primer A PCR. TCRdb itself ran the 5' RACE reads through MiXCR, one entry per CDR3 protein. This repertoire shows approximately 21,000 distinct CDR3 sequences, around 30% found once; its top ten account for less than 2.5%. Trimming at V came to 3 bases and at J to 9 bases, leaving 8 bases not matched to a gene. Looked up from germline, CDR1 is MNHNS and CDR2 is SASEGT. This CDR3 is built from 14 residues. Naive CD4+ T cells were purified with Tregs depleted by CD25.

What was sequenced was tumor-infiltrating naive CD4+ T cells sorted from the breast tumor. This sample's subset: naive CD4+ T cells, CD4+CD45RA+CD25-. This chain links TRBV6-1 with TRBJ2-1; TRBD1 agrees at 7 bases. The receptor was isolated from a female donor with breast cancer. CDR3 bases: TGTGCCAGCAGTGAGCGAACAGGGGCGGCTGAGCAGTTCTTC. It is translated as CASSERTGAAEQFF.